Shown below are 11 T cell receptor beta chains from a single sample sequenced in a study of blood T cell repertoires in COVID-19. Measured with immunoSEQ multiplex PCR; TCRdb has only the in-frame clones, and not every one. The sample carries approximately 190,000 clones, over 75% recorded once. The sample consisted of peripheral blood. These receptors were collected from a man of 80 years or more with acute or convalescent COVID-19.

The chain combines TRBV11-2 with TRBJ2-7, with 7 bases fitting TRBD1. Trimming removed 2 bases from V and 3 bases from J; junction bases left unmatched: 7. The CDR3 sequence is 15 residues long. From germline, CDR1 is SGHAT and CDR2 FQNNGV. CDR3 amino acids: CASSLLPQGDYEQYF. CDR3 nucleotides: TGTGCCAGCAGCTTACTTCCCCAGGGGGACTACGAGCAGTACTTC.

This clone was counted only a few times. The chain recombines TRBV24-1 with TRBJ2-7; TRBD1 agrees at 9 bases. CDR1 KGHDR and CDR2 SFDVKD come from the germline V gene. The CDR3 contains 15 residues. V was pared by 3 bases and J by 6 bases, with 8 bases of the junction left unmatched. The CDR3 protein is CATSDPRTTGGEQYF. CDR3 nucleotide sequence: TGTGCCACCAGTGATCCAAGAACGACAGGGGGCGAGCAGTACTTC.

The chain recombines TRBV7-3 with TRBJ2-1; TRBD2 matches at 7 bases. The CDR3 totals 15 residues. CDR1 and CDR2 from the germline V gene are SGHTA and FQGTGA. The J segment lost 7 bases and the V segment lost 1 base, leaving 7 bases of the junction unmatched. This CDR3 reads CASSLSGLAENEQFF. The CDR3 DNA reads TGTGCCAGCAGCTTAAGCGGGCTAGCGGAGAATGAGCAGTTCTTC.

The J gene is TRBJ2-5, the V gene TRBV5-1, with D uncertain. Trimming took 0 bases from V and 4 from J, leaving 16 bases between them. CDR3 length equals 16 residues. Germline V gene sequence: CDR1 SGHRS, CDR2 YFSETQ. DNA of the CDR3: TGCGCCAGCAGCTTGGGTGTCTTTGGCAATCGAGAGACCCAGTACTTC. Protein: CASSLGVFGNRETQYF.

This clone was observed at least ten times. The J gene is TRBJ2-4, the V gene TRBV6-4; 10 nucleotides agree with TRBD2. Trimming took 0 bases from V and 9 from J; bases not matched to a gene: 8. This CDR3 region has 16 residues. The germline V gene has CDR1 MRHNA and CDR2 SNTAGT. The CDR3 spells CASSDSSSGRGGIQYF. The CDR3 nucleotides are TGTGCCAGCAGTGACTCGAGCAGCGGGAGGGGTGGCATTCAGTACTTC.

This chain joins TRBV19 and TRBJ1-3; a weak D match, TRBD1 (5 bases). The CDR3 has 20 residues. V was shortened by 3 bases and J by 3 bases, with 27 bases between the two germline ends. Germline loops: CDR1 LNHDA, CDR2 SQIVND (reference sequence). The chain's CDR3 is CASSMHYYDGATSYGNTIYF. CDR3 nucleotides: TGTGCCAGTAGTATGCACTACTATGATGGGGCCACCTCTTATGGAAACACCATATATTTT.

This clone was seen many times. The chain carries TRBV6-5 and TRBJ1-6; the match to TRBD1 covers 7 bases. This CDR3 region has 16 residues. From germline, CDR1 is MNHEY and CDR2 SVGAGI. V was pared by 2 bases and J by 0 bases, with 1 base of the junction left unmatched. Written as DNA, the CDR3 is TGTGCCAGCAGTTACGGGGACAGCTCCTATAATTCACCCCTCCACTTT. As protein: CASSYGDSSYNSPLHF.

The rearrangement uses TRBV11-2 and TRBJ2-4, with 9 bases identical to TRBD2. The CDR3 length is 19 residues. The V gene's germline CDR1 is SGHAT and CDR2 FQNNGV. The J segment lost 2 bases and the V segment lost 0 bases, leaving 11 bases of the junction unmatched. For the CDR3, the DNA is TGTGCCAGCAGCTTAGATCGTAGCGGGAGAGGCCTTTCCAAAAACATTCAGTACTTC. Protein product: CASSLDRSGRGLSKNIQYF.

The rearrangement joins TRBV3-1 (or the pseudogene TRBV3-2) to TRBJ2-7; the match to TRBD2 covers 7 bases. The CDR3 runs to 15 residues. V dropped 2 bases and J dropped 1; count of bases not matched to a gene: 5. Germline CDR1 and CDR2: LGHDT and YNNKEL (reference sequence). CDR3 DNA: TGTGCCAGCAGCCAACTCAGCGGGACTTCCTACGAGCAGTACTTC. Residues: CASSQLSGTSYEQYF.

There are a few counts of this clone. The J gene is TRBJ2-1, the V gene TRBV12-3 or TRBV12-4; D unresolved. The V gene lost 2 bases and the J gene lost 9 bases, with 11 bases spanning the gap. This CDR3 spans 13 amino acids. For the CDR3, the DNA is TGTGCCAGCAGTTTACATCGTGGCAGTGAGCAGTTCTTC. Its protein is CASSLHRGSEQFF.

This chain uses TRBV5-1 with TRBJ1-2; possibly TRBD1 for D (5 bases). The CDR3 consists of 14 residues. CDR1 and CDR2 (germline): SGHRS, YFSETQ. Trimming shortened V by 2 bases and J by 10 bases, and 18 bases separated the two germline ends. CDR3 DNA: TGCGCCAGCAGCTTTAAGGAGGGGATATCGGTCTACACCTTC. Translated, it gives CASSFKEGISVYTF.